The T cell receptor (beta chain) under discussion was sequenced for a study of blood T cell repertoires in COVID-19. Study context: PBMCs, B-cell-depleted T cells, or T cells provided the cDNA or gDNA that made up the material.

Assay used: immunoSEQ multiplex PCR; TCRdb lists only in-frame clones, some missing. The table records approximately 210,000 clones, roughly four fifths of them present only once. All enrollees were about 18 to 100 years old and from 24 US areas. The clonotype originates from a man aged 35 to 55 who had recovered from COVID-19. The sample was PBMCs or T cells enriched from blood (not recorded which).

The CDR3 loop reads CASSLGGQGAFYSPLHF. The CDR3 nucleotides read TGTGCCAGCAGCTTAGGTGGACAGGGGGCTTTTTATTCACCCCTCCACTTT. This chain links TRBV7-8 with TRBJ1-6; 11 bases fit TRBD1. Germline-derived CDR1 and CDR2 are SGHVS and FQNEAQ. J was trimmed by 8 bases and V by 1 base; bases with no gene match: 7. The CDR3 length is 17 residues.